These 31 T cell receptor beta chains were all obtained from the same sample, sequenced in a study of blood T cells in healthy people across ages. Together with a sample-barcoded 5' primer, a J-beta primer mix was included in a second PCR lasting about 6 to 11 cycles. A single record per CDR3 protein comes from TCRdb applying MiXCR to the 5' RACE reads. The data hold about 1.6 million distinct CDR3 sequences, with roughly 30% observed a single time. The sequencing input was blood. Receptors originate from a woman aged 30 to 39 in good health.

This clonotype was picked up a small number of times. The CDR3 reads CASSLAGIDEKLFF. The CDR3 DNA reads TGCGCCAGCAGCTTGGCCGGGATTGATGAAAAACTGTTTTTT. The chain joins TRBV5-1 to TRBJ1-4; D unresolved. Trimming stripped 0 bases from V and 6 bases from J, with 9 bases between. The CDR3 contains 14 residues. Germline assignment: CDR1 SGHRS and CDR2 YFSETQ.

Comment on this clonotype: A much more abundant neighbour one base away suggests this may be a read error. The gene calls are TRBV6-6 and TRBJ1-2, with D uncertain. Germline V gene lookup returns CDR1 MNHNY and CDR2 SVGAGI (reference sequence). The CDR3 spans 11 residues. Trimming removed 10 bases at V and 7 bases at J, with 13 bases between. CDR3 DNA: TGTGCCACCAAAATACTGAGTGGCTACACCTTC. Its protein is CATKILSGYTF.

J is TRBJ2-4 and V is TRBV20-1; 11 positions match TRBD1. The end of the DNA fits TRBJ2-7 better, so the J call may be wrong. The CDR3 sequence is 15 residues long. CDR1 and CDR2 (germline): DFQATT, SNEGSKA (reference sequence). The CDR3, as DNA: TGCAGTGCTAAGTCGCCTGGGACAGGGGGATACGAGCAGTACTTC. This gives the protein CSAKSPGTGGYEQYF.

The V gene is TRBV3-1, the J gene TRBJ2-7; D uncertain. Trimming stripped 3 bases from V and 3 bases from J, with 15 bases between. CDR1 LGHDT and CDR2 YNNKEL come from the germline V gene (reference sequence). There are 15 residues in the CDR3. The CDR3 DNA is TGTGCCAGCAGCCACAGCCAGCATATCCGCTACGAGCAGTACTTC. The encoded protein is CASSHSQHIRYEQYF.

The gene calls are TRBV29-1 and TRBJ2-1, with D maybe TRBD2 (5 bases). Trimming took 2 bases from V and 11 from J, leaving 10 bases between them. The CDR3 sequence is 11 residues long. Per the germline V gene, CDR1 is SQVTM and CDR2 is ANQGSEA. CDR3 DNA sequence: TGCAGCGTTGAAACTAGTGGGAAGCAGTTCTTC. It yields the protein CSVETSGKQFF.

This clonotype showed up just a few times. J is TRBJ2-5 and V is TRBV6-5; D may be TRBD1 (8 bases). The CDR3 has 15 residues. Per germline, CDR1 MNHEY and CDR2 SVGAGI. Trimming pared 6 bases from V and 5 bases from J, leaving 19 bases between. The CDR3 bases are TGTGCCAGCAGCCGGACAGGGCTGGGAGGGGAGACCCAGTACTTC. This gives the protein CASSRTGLGGETQYF.

The chain is built from TRBV25-1 and TRBJ2-7, with 13 bases matching TRBD2. The J call may be incorrect, as the DNA end agrees better with TRBJ2-5. The CDR3 extends over 16 amino acids. Germline V gene lookup returns CDR1 MGHDK and CDR2 SYGVNS. The CDR3 coding sequence is TGTGCCAGCAGTGACCCCGGACTAGCGGGAGTTGAGACCCAGTACTTC. This sequence encodes CASSDPGLAGVETQYF.

The chain links TRBV20-1 to TRBJ2-5, with D tentatively TRBD1 (6 bases). CDR1 DFQATT and CDR2 SNEGSKA come from the germline V gene (reference sequence). The CDR3 is 15 amino acids. Trimming cost V 3 bases and J 2 bases, with 16 bases left between them. The CDR3 reads CSARDPGVKQETQYF. Here the CDR3 DNA reads TGCAGTGCTAGGGACCCAGGGGTGAAACAAGAGACCCAGTACTTC.

The rearrangement joins TRBV12-3 or TRBV12-4 to TRBJ1-2, with D perhaps TRBD1 (5 bases). V lost 6 bases, J lost 8 bases, and 16 bases lay in between. The CDR3 totals 13 residues. The CDR3 reads CASSHPGLGGYTF. Written as DNA, the CDR3 is TGTGCCAGCAGCCACCCAGGGTTGGGGGGCTACACCTTC.

The chain couples TRBV5-1 to TRBJ2-5; D perhaps matches TRBD1 (7 bases). Per germline, CDR1 SGHRS and CDR2 YFSETQ. CDR3 size: 15 residues. V dropped 5 bases and J dropped 2 bases, with 16 bases sitting between them. In DNA form, the CDR3 reads TGCGCCAGCAGAGCGGAGGGGGCACCTCAAGAGACCCAGTACTTC. It is translated as CASRAEGAPQETQYF. Full variable domain (rest looked up from reference TRBV5-1 and TRBJ2-5): KAGVTQTPRYLIKTRGQQVTLSCSPISGHRSVSWYQQTPGQGLQFLFEYFSETQRNKGNFPGRFSGRQFSNSRSEMNVSTLELGDSALYLCASRAEGAPQETQYFGPGTRLLVL.

The table lists this clonotype with a few counts. The chain recombines TRBV28 with TRBJ2-3; D might be TRBD1 or TRBD2, each matching 7 bases. This CDR3 contains 16 residues. Germline CDR1 and CDR2: MDHEN and SYDVKM. Trimming left V 10 bases short and J 0 bases short, with 20 bases between. The CDR3 region has the DNA TGTGCCACAGGGGGAGGGAACAGGGAGAGCACAGATACGCAGTATTTT. Amino acids: CATGGGNRESTDTQYF.

This clonotype showed up just a few times. Here the CDR3 DNA reads TGTGCCAGCAGCTTATGGCTAGCGGGTTCACAAGAGACCCAGTACTTC. This sequence encodes CASSLWLAGSQETQYF. The genes are TRBV7-9 and TRBJ2-7, with 8 positions matching TRBD2. The DNA end lines up better with TRBJ2-5; the J call may be wrong. CDR1 and CDR2 (germline): SEHNR, FQNEAQ (reference sequence). CDR3 length: 16 residues.

The chain has TRBV7-9 and TRBJ1-2, with D possibly matching TRBD1 (6 bases). The CDR3 sequence is 12 residues long. Deletions cut 5 bases from V and 7 bases from J, with 11 bases between. In germline, CDR1 is SEHNR, CDR2 FQNEAQ (reference sequence). The CDR3 loop reads CASSVTGIGYTF. The CDR3 nucleotides read TGTGCCAGCAGCGTTACAGGGATTGGCTACACCTTC.

This clonotype was seen a few times. This chain uses TRBV19 with TRBJ2-7, with D unclear. CDR1 is LNHDA and CDR2 is SQIVND in the germline V gene (reference sequence). Trimming stripped 2 bases from V and 1 base from J, with 9 bases between. The CDR3 extends over 14 amino acids. The CDR3: CASSIKIYSYEQYF. CDR3 DNA: TGTGCCAGTAGTATAAAGATATATTCCTACGAGCAGTACTTC.

This clonotype was found once. The genes are TRBV6-1 and TRBJ2-7; D might be TRBD2 (5 bases). In germline, CDR1 is MNHNS, CDR2 SASEGT. This CDR3 has 17 amino acids. V lost 5 bases to trimming and J lost 0 bases, with 20 bases between them. CDR3 bases: TGTGCCAGCAGTCTATACCTCCAGACGGGAAGCTCCTACGAGCAGTACTTC. Protein product: CASSLYLQTGSSYEQYF.

V is TRBV20-1 and J is TRBJ1-3; D not resolved. Trimming left V 1 base short and J 7 bases short, with 5 bases between. The germline CDR1 and CDR2 sequences are DFQATT and SNEGSKA (reference sequence). The CDR3 runs to 11 residues. CDR3 in amino acids: CSARVGNTIYF. CDR3 bases: TGCAGTGCTAGAGTTGGGAACACCATATATTTT.

This clonotype was detected only a few times. The genes are TRBV11-2 and TRBJ2-1; D might be TRBD1 (7 bases). TRBJ2-7 matches the DNA end more closely, so the J call is doubtful. CDR1 SGHAT and CDR2 FQNNGV come from the germline V gene. The CDR3 extends over 18 amino acids. The CDR3 nucleotides are TGTGCCAGCAGCCCCCACCCCTACGACAGGGTGGACTACAATGAGCAGTACTTC. Amino acids: CASSPHPYDRVDYNEQYF.

This clonotype was counted only a few times. This chain connects TRBV5-1 to TRBJ2-5; possibly TRBD1 for D (6 bases). CDR3 length: 13 residues. Trimming stripped 4 bases from V and 2 bases from J, with 9 bases between. The germline CDR1 and CDR2 sequences are SGHRS and YFSETQ. The CDR3 DNA reads as TGCGCCAGCAGCGCTACAGGGCAAGAGACCCAGTACTTC. This encodes CASSATGQETQYF.

V usage is TRBV6-1 and J usage is TRBJ2-7; 10 bases agree with TRBD2. Germline CDR1 and CDR2: MNHNS and SASEGT. The CDR3 loop spans 16 amino acids. Losses at the gene ends were 2 bases for V and 3 bases for J; bases not matched to a gene: 7. Here the CDR3 reads CASSEYDGTSVYEQYF. CDR3 sequence (DNA): TGTGCCAGCAGTGAATATGATGGGACTAGCGTCTACGAGCAGTACTTC.

This clonotype turned up a few times. V usage is TRBV5-1 and J usage is TRBJ2-2; 7 nucleotides agree with TRBD1. Germline loops: CDR1 SGHRS, CDR2 YFSETQ. The CDR3 runs to 15 residues. J gave up 4 bases and V 4 bases, and 7 bases lay outside the gene matches. DNA for the CDR3: TGCGCCAGCAGCCCAACAGGGGCGCCCACCGGGGAGCTGTTTTTT. As protein: CASSPTGAPTGELFF. The full variable domain, rest sourced from reference TRBV5-1 and TRBJ2-2, is KAGVTQTPRYLIKTRGQQVTLSCSPISGHRSVSWYQQTPGQGLQFLFEYFSETQRNKGNFPGRFSGRQFSNSRSEMNVSTLELGDSALYLCASSPTGAPTGELFFGEGSRLTVL.

This rearrangement joins TRBV20-1 to TRBJ1-1; no clear D gene. CDR1 is DFQATT, CDR2 SNEGSKA, per germline (reference sequence). The CDR3 has 18 residues. The V gene lost 5 bases and the J gene lost 4 bases, with 29 bases spanning the gap. CDR3 residues: CSAFRPQAYDLRGTEAFF. CDR3 coding DNA: TGCAGTGCTTTTCGACCGCAGGCTTACGACCTCCGGGGCACTGAAGCTTTCTTT.

The CDR3 here is CASSGVGTQYF. CDR3 nucleotide sequence: TGTGCCAGCTCCGGAGTGGGTACGCAGTATTTT. V is TRBV2 and J is TRBJ2-3; D gene uncertain. Germline CDR1 SNHLY, CDR2 FYNNEI. The CDR3 spans 11 residues. V lost 8 bases to trimming and J lost 8 bases, with 11 bases between them. The whole variable domain, remainder taken from reference TRBV2 and TRBJ2-3, is EPEVTQTPSHQVTQMGQEVILRCVPISNHLYFYWYRQILGQKVEFLVSFYNNEISEKSEIFDDQFSVERPDGSNFTLKIRSTKLEDSAMYFCASSGVGTQYFGPGTRLTVL.

The V and J genes are TRBV19 and TRBJ1-5; a weak D match, TRBD1 (5 bases). Germline assignment: CDR1 LNHDA and CDR2 SQIVND (reference sequence). This CDR3 has 13 amino acids. Trimming shortened V by 3 bases and J by 5 bases, and 8 bases separated the two germline ends. The CDR3 spells CASSIGGYQPQHF. CDR3 DNA sequence: TGTGCCAGTAGTATTGGGGGATATCAGCCCCAGCATTTT.

This clonotype has more than one count but fewer than ten. CDR3 loop: CASSQGRKRRATNEKLFF. In DNA, the CDR3 is TGTGCCAGCAGCCAAGGGCGAAAACGGAGAGCAACTAATGAAAAACTGTTTTTT. This rearrangement joins TRBV4-2 to TRBJ1-4, with D unresolved. V shed 1 base and J shed 0 bases, with 15 bases lying between them. This CDR3 region has 18 residues. The germline V gene has CDR1 LGHNA and CDR2 YNFKEQ.

Note on this clonotype: One end of the junction fails to match germline, which may point to a read error. The chain recombines TRBV5-1 with TRBJ2-6, with 8 bases matching TRBD1. The germline V gene has CDR1 SGHRS and CDR2 YFSETQ. This CDR3 is built from 15 residues. The CDR3 DNA sequence: TGCGCCAGCAGCCGGACAGGGTCTGGGGCCAACGTCCGGACTTTC. Translated: CASSRTGSGANVRTF.

The genes are TRBV7-9 and TRBJ1-4, with D perhaps TRBD1 (5 bases). Germline V lookup: CDR1 SEHNR, CDR2 FQNEAQ (reference sequence). V was shortened by 5 bases and J by 7 bases, with 20 bases between the two germline ends. CDR3 size: 16 residues. The CDR3 loop reads CASSPRLAGKVEKLFF. The CDR3 coding sequence is TGTGCCAGCAGCCCGCGCCTCGCAGGGAAGGTTGAAAAACTGTTTTTT.

V gene TRBV7-3 combines with J gene TRBJ2-1; no clear D. V lost 3 bases and J lost 0, with 9 bases in between. The CDR3 length is 15 residues. Germline CDR1 and CDR2: SGHTA and FQGTGA. The DNA of the CDR3 is TGTGCCAGCAGCTTTGACTCGAGCTCCTACAATGAGCAGTTCTTC. Protein sequence: CASSFDSSSYNEQFF.

The chain uses TRBV28 and TRBJ2-5, with 7 nucleotides matching TRBD1. Germline assignment: CDR1 MDHEN and CDR2 SYDVKM. The length of the CDR3 is 14 residues. Unmatched junction bases numbered 9, after V lost 10 bases and J lost 1 base. CDR3 in DNA: TGTGCCACCAAAGTCCGGGACAGCCAAGAGACCCAGTACTTC. Translating gives CATKVRDSQETQYF.

Only a few counts were recorded for this clonotype. V usage is TRBV2 and J usage is TRBJ2-5; 14 bases align to TRBD2. Germline assignment: CDR1 SNHLY and CDR2 FYNNEI. V lost 3 bases and J lost 4; bases outside the gene matches: 10. The CDR3 is made up of 18 amino acids. The CDR3 sequence is CASSDPRTSGGFRETQYF. The DNA of the CDR3 is TGTGCCAGCAGTGACCCCCGGACTAGCGGGGGGTTCCGAGAGACCCAGTACTTC.

This clonotype was seen many times. The chain is built from TRBV20-1 and TRBJ1-4; possibly TRBD1 for D (5 bases). V dropped 0 bases and J dropped 0 bases, with 14 bases sitting between them. CDR1 and CDR2 (germline): DFQATT, SNEGSKA (reference sequence). The CDR3 is 17 residues long. The CDR3 nucleotides read TGCAGTGCTAGAGATGGGGAGGGGATAGCAACTAATGAAAAACTGTTTTTT. Amino acid sequence: CSARDGEGIATNEKLFF.

The rearrangement joins TRBV30 to TRBJ1-2; TRBD1 matches 9 bases. The germline V gene has CDR1 GTSNPN and CDR2 SVGIG (reference sequence). Trimming removed 0 bases from V and 6 bases from J; junction bases left unmatched: 11. This CDR3 spans 16 amino acids. Written as DNA, the CDR3 is TGTGCCTGGAGTGTCCTAGGGACAGGGAGTTCGAATGGCTACACCTTC. This codes for CAWSVLGTGSSNGYTF. Combining the CDR3 with reference TRBV30 and TRBJ1-2 gives the whole variable domain SQTIHQWPATLVQPVGSPLSLECTVEGTSNPNLYWYRQAAGRGLQLLFYSVGIGQISSEVPQNLSASRPQDRQFILSSKKLLLSDSGFYLCAWSVLGTGSSNGYTFGSGTRLTVV.